The next 21 T cell receptor beta chains were all read from a single sample in a study of blood T cell repertoires in COVID-19. Some clones are missing from TCRdb's copy, which holds only in-frame ones; the method was immunoSEQ multiplex PCR. The table includes about 90,000 clones, 85% detected once. The sequencing sample was made of peripheral blood. The receptors derive from a woman between 70 and 85 years old with active or convalescent COVID-19.

The chain couples TRBV10-1 to TRBJ2-1, with 13 bases lining up with TRBD2. This CDR3 contains 15 residues. J gave up 5 bases and V 5 bases, and 3 bases lay outside the gene matches. CDR1 is WNHNN and CDR2 is SYGVQD in the germline V gene (reference sequence). This CDR3 reads CASSRLAGGNNEQFF. The DNA of the CDR3 is TGCGCCAGCAGTCGACTAGCGGGGGGAAACAATGAGCAGTTCTTC.

This chain uses TRBV6-6 with TRBJ2-7; TRBD2 agrees at 10 bases. CDR3 size: 15 residues. After removal of 6 bases from V and 0 bases from J, the junction contained 5 bases not matched to a gene. Per germline, CDR1 MNHNY and CDR2 SVGAGI (reference sequence). In DNA form, the CDR3 reads TGTGCCAGCAGCCCCGGGACTAGCGCCTCCTACGAGCAGTACTTC. Protein: CASSPGTSASYEQYF.

V usage is TRBV21-1 and J usage is TRBJ1-5. TRBV21-1 is flagged as a pseudogene. This CDR3 has 13 residues. This CDR3 is CASSKERDQPQHF. DNA for the CDR3: TGTGCCAGCAGCAAAGAGAGGGATCAGCCCCAGCATTTT.

CDR3 sequence: CASSSRQGLSGTEAFF. The CDR3 DNA reads as TGTGCCAGCAGCTCCAGACAGGGCTTATCGGGGACTGAAGCTTTCTTT. The rearrangement uses TRBV11-2 and TRBJ1-1, with TRBD1 identical over 7 bases. The CDR3 consists of 16 residues. V shed 4 bases and J 5 bases; nucleotides not matched to a gene: 13. In germline, CDR1 is SGHAT, CDR2 FQNNGV.

The CDR3: CASSRGQGGTGELFF. The CDR3 bases are TGTGCCAGCAGCAGAGGACAGGGAGGCACCGGGGAGCTGTTTTTT. This chain connects TRBV6-6 to TRBJ2-2, with 8 bases aligning to TRBD1. Trimming took 6 bases from V and 4 from J; bases not matched to a gene: 7. Germline values: CDR1 MNHNY, CDR2 SVGAGI (reference sequence). CDR3 length: 15 residues.

The V call is TRBV4-2, the J call TRBJ2-2, with D possibly matching TRBD2 (6 bases). Germline CDR1 and CDR2: LGHNA and YNFKEQ. V was pared by 1 base and J by 0 bases, with 9 bases between. The CDR3 covers 16 residues. CDR3 protein: CASSQAGVTNTGELFF. CDR3 coding DNA: TGTGCCAGCAGCCAAGCGGGGGTCACGAACACCGGGGAGCTGTTTTTT.

The chain has TRBV14 and TRBJ1-2, with TRBD1 as a possible D gene (5 bases). CDR1 is SGHDN and CDR2 is FVKESK in the germline V gene. CDR3 length: 15 residues. V lost 4 bases and J lost 6, with 18 bases in between. CDR3 nucleotides: TGTGCCAGCAGCCCGCCCGGGGGTCTAGGCGATGGCTACACCTTC. Its protein product is CASSPPGGLGDGYTF.

This chain joins TRBV5-4 and TRBJ1-1, with TRBD1 matching 8 bases. Germline assignment: CDR1 SGHNT and CDR2 YYREEE (reference sequence). The CDR3 covers 13 residues. Unmatched junction bases numbered 6, after V lost 4 bases and J lost 7 bases. This chain's CDR3 is CASSRTGSFEAFF. The CDR3, as DNA: TGTGCCAGCAGCAGGACAGGGTCCTTTGAAGCTTTCTTT.

The V gene is TRBV27, the J gene TRBJ1-1; D ambiguous. The CDR3 has 14 residues. CDR1 MNHEY and CDR2 SMNVEV come from the germline V gene (reference sequence). The V end lost 3 bases, the J end lost 3 bases, and 11 bases lay between the germline ends. This CDR3 is CASSLGPRYTEAFF. The CDR3 bases are TGTGCCAGCAGTTTGGGCCCCAGATACACTGAAGCTTTCTTT.

This clone was seen a handful of times. This rearrangement joins TRBV27 to TRBJ1-2; D is perhaps TRBD1 (5 bases). The V and J ends lost 5 bases and 2 bases respectively, with 9 bases between them. The CDR3 length is 13 residues. Germline V gene sequence: CDR1 MNHEY, CDR2 SMNVEV (reference sequence). The CDR3 here is CASSPRQNYGYTF. DNA for the CDR3: TGTGCCAGCAGTCCTCGACAGAACTATGGCTACACCTTC.

This clone was seen a single time. J is TRBJ2-1 and V is TRBV7-2; D not certain. Trimming pared 5 bases from V and 2 bases from J, leaving 10 bases between. CDR1 SGHTA and CDR2 FQGNSA come from the germline V gene. CDR3 length: 14 amino acids. The CDR3: CASSPGWAYNEQFF. CDR3 DNA sequence: TGTGCCAGCAGCCCCGGGTGGGCCTACAATGAGCAGTTCTTC.

This clone was seen more than once but under ten times. The CDR3 nucleotides are TGTGCCAGCAGTCCGATACCGGGACAACTTATGAACACTGAAGCTTTCTTT. It translates to CASSPIPGQLMNTEAFF. The V gene is TRBV28, the J gene TRBJ1-1; D is possibly TRBD1 (6 bases). CDR1 and CDR2 (germline): MDHEN, SYDVKM. The CDR3 is 17 residues long. V lost 5 bases and J lost 0, with 19 bases in between.

The genes are TRBV10-2 and TRBJ2-5; 10 bases match TRBD1. The V and J ends lost 6 bases and 2 bases, in that order; junction bases with no gene match: 6. The CDR3 runs 15 residues. CDR1 is WSHSY and CDR2 is SAAADI in the germline V gene. The CDR3 DNA reads as TGCGCCAGCAGCCGGGGACAGGGGCTTCAAGAGACCCAGTACTTC. This codes for CASSRGQGLQETQYF.

This clone appeared a single time. The V and J genes are TRBV5-4 and TRBJ2-1; 8 nucleotides line up with TRBD1. The V gene's germline CDR1 is SGHNT and CDR2 YYREEE (reference sequence). The CDR3 is 16 amino acids. Trimming removed 2 bases from V and 4 bases from J; junction bases left unmatched: 8. The CDR3: CASSFGQGDLYNEQFF. Written as DNA, the CDR3 is TGTGCCAGCAGCTTCGGACAGGGCGACTTATACAATGAGCAGTTCTTC.

This clone was counted only a few times. CDR3 residues: CASSDTPGLAVGSYNEQFF. For the CDR3, the DNA is TGTGCCAGCAGTGATACCCCGGGACTAGCGGTGGGCTCCTACAATGAGCAGTTCTTC. The rearrangement links TRBV2 to TRBJ2-1; the match to TRBD2 covers 11 bases. The V gene's germline CDR1 is SNHLY and CDR2 FYNNEI. V was pared by 3 bases and J by 0 bases, with 10 bases of the junction left unmatched. CDR3 size: 19 residues. The entire variable domain, with the rest obtained from reference TRBV2 and TRBJ2-1, is as follows: EPEVTQTPSHQVTQMGQEVILRCVPISNHLYFYWYRQILGQKVEFLVSFYNNEISEKSEIFDDQFSVERPDGSNFTLKIRSTKLEDSAMYFCASSDTPGLAVGSYNEQFFGPGTRLTVL.

The chain couples TRBV5-4 to TRBJ1-3; 10 nucleotides align to TRBD1. The junction had 7 bases not matched to a gene; V was cut back by 3 bases and J by 4 bases. The CDR3 loop spans 16 amino acids. Germline V gene data show CDR1 as SGHNT and CDR2 as YYREEE (reference sequence). The chain's CDR3 is CASSSRTGGSGNTIYF. The CDR3 bases are TGTGCCAGCAGCTCAAGGACAGGGGGTTCAGGAAACACCATATATTTT.

The rearrangement uses TRBV28 and TRBJ1-5, with D hard to call. The V and J ends lost 5 bases and 0 bases respectively, with 11 bases between them. This CDR3 comprises 15 residues. CDR1 is MDHEN, CDR2 SYDVKM, per germline. The CDR3 bases are TGTGCCAGCAGTACACAGAGCTATAGCAATCAGCCCCAGCATTTT. It encodes CASSTQSYSNQPQHF.

The chain couples TRBV6-2 or TRBV6-3 to TRBJ1-1; no reliable D call. With 2 bases removed from V and 4 bases from J, the gap between germline ends came to 11 bases. The CDR3 extends over 14 amino acids. Germline V CDR1 and CDR2: MNHEY, SVGEGT. CDR3 amino acids: CASSYEGEGTEAFF. The CDR3 region has the DNA TGTGCCAGCAGTTACGAGGGCGAAGGCACTGAAGCTTTCTTT.

The chain has TRBV27 and TRBJ2-5, with D unresolved. Germline CDR1 MNHEY, CDR2 SMNVEV (reference sequence). This CDR3 region has 15 residues. Trimming removed 6 bases from V and 5 bases from J, with 19 bases in between. CDR3 DNA: TGTGCCAGCAGGCCGCTCCCGGGTCTAACGGAGACCCAGTACTTC. Encoded protein: CASRPLPGLTETQYF.

This clone was detected only once. This chain joins TRBV4-1 and TRBJ2-2; 8 bases are shared with TRBD1. Germline V gene data show CDR1 as MGHRA and CDR2 as YSYEKL. The CDR3 length is 17 residues. V lost 3 bases to trimming and J lost 4 bases; unmatched junction nucleotides: 10. The CDR3: CASSQIRTGSSTGELFF. The CDR3 DNA follows: TGCGCCAGCAGCCAGATCCGGACAGGGTCGAGCACCGGGGAGCTGTTTTTT.

The genes are TRBV12-3 or TRBV12-4 and TRBJ1-1; possibly TRBD1 for D (5 bases). V lost 10 bases, J lost 5 bases, and 17 bases lay in between. The CDR3 length is 13 residues. CDR3 amino acids: CATRGREVTEAFF. CDR3 DNA: TGTGCCACTCGGGGGAGGGAGGTTACTGAAGCTTTCTTT.